Below are 32 T cell receptor beta chains sequenced from a single sample in a study of beta chain features in type 1 diabetes (dated by TCRdb to 2016 to 2019). Libraries were made using the immunoSEQ multiplex PCR assay. The entire isolated RNA was reverse transcribed using the High Capacity cDNA Reverse Transcription Kit, and thus expressed TCRB transcripts were sequenced. Not all clones reach the TCRdb copy of this immuneACCESS table, which keeps in-frame sequences only. Checked studies attribute under half of the gap to unresolved V genes and leave the rest unexplained. Counted in this sample were roughly 330,000 clones; approximately 11% of them appeared once. Over 0.015% of the sample belongs to the ten largest clones. The sequencing sample was made of naive CD4+ T cells from blood. The cell subset or site label corresponds to: true naive CD4+ T cells. The source of these receptors is a woman aged 25 to 45 in good health.

This clone was observed a handful of times. The J gene is TRBJ2-3, the V gene TRBV30; D unclear. CDR3 size: 14 residues. V shed 2 bases and J shed 4 bases, with 13 bases lying between them. CDR1 is GTSNPN and CDR2 is SVGIG in the germline V gene (reference sequence). The CDR3: CAWSKVVSSDTQYF. The DNA of the CDR3 is TGTGCCTGGAGTAAAGTAGTGTCGTCAGATACGCAGTATTTT.

This clone came up a few times. The rearrangement uses TRBV18 and TRBJ2-5, with 8 bases fitting TRBD1. V was pared by 2 bases and J by 2 bases, with 4 bases of the junction left unmatched. Germline V gene lookup returns CDR1 KGHSH and CDR2 LQKENI. The CDR3 loop spans 15 amino acids. The CDR3 sequence is CASSPYWTGQETQYF. In nucleotides, the CDR3 is TGTGCCAGCTCACCATATTGGACAGGGCAAGAGACCCAGTACTTC.

This chain uses TRBV30 with TRBJ1-4; D possibly corresponds to TRBD1 (6 bases). This CDR3 contains 15 residues. In germline, CDR1 is GTSNPN, CDR2 SVGIG (reference sequence). The ends were cut back, 1 base at V and 3 bases at J, with 12 bases in the middle. This CDR3 is CAWSESGQPNEKLFF. The CDR3 coding sequence is TGTGCCTGGAGTGAATCGGGACAACCTAATGAAAAACTGTTTTTT.

This clone turned up a few times. The chain has TRBV15 and TRBJ1-5, with 7 bases lining up with TRBD1. V dropped 1 base and J dropped 5; count of bases not matched to a gene: 8. This CDR3 is 16 amino acids long. Germline assignment: CDR1 LNHNV and CDR2 YYDKDF (reference sequence). The CDR3 sequence: CATSRADRELDQPQHF. The CDR3 DNA follows: TGTGCCACCAGCAGAGCCGACAGGGAATTAGATCAGCCCCAGCATTTT.

In this sample, this clone turned up a few times. The chain uses TRBV19 and TRBJ2-7, with TRBD2 identical over 8 bases. The junction had 7 bases not matched to a gene; V was cut back by 3 bases and J by 0 bases. There are 16 residues in the CDR3. Germline-derived CDR1 and CDR2 are LNHDA and SQIVND (reference sequence). This chain's CDR3 is CASSIRSSGSSYEQYF. CDR3 in DNA: TGTGCCAGTAGTATTCGATCGAGCGGGAGCTCCTACGAGCAGTACTTC.

This clone was observed a handful of times. The chain recombines TRBV7-8 with TRBJ2-2, with 8 positions matching TRBD2. J lost 6 bases, V lost 5 bases, and 8 bases had no gene match. Germline V gives CDR1 SGHVS, CDR2 FQNEAQ. The CDR3 covers 15 residues. The CDR3 sequence: CASSGSGGYSGELFF. DNA for the CDR3: TGTGCCAGCAGCGGTTCGGGGGGGTATTCCGGGGAGCTGTTTTTT.

V is TRBV5-6 and J is TRBJ2-1, with TRBD1 matching over 7 bases. CDR1 SGHDT and CDR2 YYEEEE come from the germline V gene. The J segment lost 4 bases and the V segment lost 4 bases, leaving 8 bases of the junction unmatched. The CDR3 is 15 amino acids. In DNA, the CDR3 is TGTGCCAGCAGCCTACAGGGGCTCGGGTACAATGAGCAGTTCTTC. Protein: CASSLQGLGYNEQFF.

The rearrangement joins TRBV18 to TRBJ2-7; 9 bases are a match to TRBD2. Per the germline V gene, CDR1 is KGHSH and CDR2 is LQKENI. V dropped 3 bases and J dropped 4; count of bases not matched to a gene: 13. The CDR3 consists of 17 residues. The CDR3 protein is CASSPGLGSGSGYEQYF. The DNA of the CDR3 is TGTGCCAGCTCACCCGGGCTGGGTAGCGGGAGTGGTTACGAGCAGTACTTC.

This clone occurred a few times. The V call is TRBV20-1, the J call TRBJ2-3; TRBD2 might be the D (6 bases). CDR1 is DFQATT and CDR2 is SNEGSKA in the germline V gene (reference sequence). Trimming pared 4 bases from V and 6 bases from J, leaving 8 bases between. The length of the CDR3 is 11 residues. The CDR3 DNA sequence: TGCAGTGCTAATCTAGCGGATACGCAGTATTTT. Its protein is CSANLADTQYF.

V is TRBV11-2 and J is TRBJ2-5, with a weak D call TRBD2 (5 bases). V lost 0 bases and J lost 2, with 19 bases in between. The V gene's germline CDR1 is SGHAT and CDR2 FQNNGV. The CDR3 covers 18 residues. CDR3 amino acids: CASSLEFQAGGGQETQYF. In nucleotides, the CDR3 is TGTGCCAGCAGCTTAGAATTTCAGGCGGGTGGTGGGCAAGAGACCCAGTACTTC.

This clone occurred a few times. The chain joins TRBV7-2 to TRBJ2-5, with D possibly being TRBD2 (5 bases). The CDR3 has 14 amino acids. Trimming cost V 5 bases and J 9 bases, with 19 bases left between them. Per the germline V gene, CDR1 is SGHTA and CDR2 is FQGNSA. CDR3 residues: CASSPGLSPGAQYF. CDR3 coding DNA: TGTGCCAGCAGCCCAGGACTCTCTCCGGGTGCCCAGTACTTC.

V gene TRBV14 combines with J gene TRBJ1-1, with 11 bases lining up with TRBD1. J gave up 3 bases and V 4 bases, and 7 bases lay outside the gene matches. The germline CDR1 and CDR2 sequences are SGHDN and FVKESK. This CDR3 has 16 residues. DNA for the CDR3: TGTGCCAGCAGCCGGCGCCTGGGACAGGGGGACACTGAAGCTTTCTTT. Amino acids: CASSRRLGQGDTEAFF.

This rearrangement joins TRBV7-9 to TRBJ2-7, with a weak D call TRBD2 (5 bases). The V and J ends lost 3 bases and 7 bases respectively, with 19 bases between them. CDR1 SEHNR and CDR2 FQNEAQ come from the germline V gene (reference sequence). CDR3 length equals 15 residues. The CDR3 coding sequence is TGTGCCAGCAGCTTGGACCTCCCCGGGGTGGGGGAGCAGTACTTC. Its protein is CASSLDLPGVGEQYF.

This clone was counted only a few times. J is TRBJ2-1 and V is TRBV11-2, with D possibly TRBD1 on 10 matching bases. CDR1 and CDR2 (germline): SGHAT, FQNNGV. The CDR3 covers 16 residues. With 2 bases removed from V and 7 bases from J, the gap between germline ends came to 18 bases. CDR3 DNA sequence: TGTGCCAGCAGCTTAAGCGGGGGGACAGGGGTTAATGAGCAGTTCTTC. Amino acids: CASSLSGGTGVNEQFF.

The rearrangement uses TRBV9 and TRBJ2-7; 11 bases are shared with TRBD1. Trimming at V came to 1 base and at J to 5 bases, leaving 5 bases not matched to a gene. Germline-derived CDR1 and CDR2 are SGDLS and YYNGEE. CDR3 length: 15 residues. The CDR3 reads CASSVSRDRGDEQYF. CDR3 coding DNA: TGTGCCAGCAGCGTATCCCGGGACAGGGGGGACGAGCAGTACTTC.

Only a few counts were recorded for this clone. The chain uses TRBV2 and TRBJ2-7; the D is unclear. Trimming pared 4 bases from V and 2 bases from J, leaving 3 bases between. This CDR3 is 11 amino acids long. The germline gives CDR1 SNHLY, CDR2 FYNNEI. The CDR3 bases are TGTGCCAGCAGTGCTCCCTACGAGCAGTACTTC. Translating it yields CASSAPYEQYF.

This clone was seen only a few times. The CDR3 protein is CASSLGLAQRSTDTQYF. CDR3 nucleotides: TGTGCCAGCAGCTTAGGACTAGCTCAACGGAGCACAGATACGCAGTATTTT. The J gene is TRBJ2-3, the V gene TRBV7-9, with TRBD2 matching over 7 bases. Trimming cost V 1 base and J 0 bases; bases outside gene matches: 7. CDR3 length equals 17 residues. Looked up from germline, CDR1 is SEHNR and CDR2 is FQNEAQ (reference sequence). Full variable domain (outside the CDR3, taken from reference TRBV7-9 and TRBJ2-3): DTGVSQNPRHKITKRGQNVTFRCDPISEHNRLYWYRQTLGQGPEFLTYFQNEAQLEKSRLLSDRFSAERPKGSFSTLEIQRTEQGDSAMYLCASSLGLAQRSTDTQYFGPGTRLTVL.

This clone was seen a few times. The chain employs TRBV6-1 and TRBJ1-5; 9 positions match TRBD1. The CDR3 runs 15 residues. The germline gives CDR1 MNHNS, CDR2 SASEGT. V lost 6 bases, J lost 0 bases, and 3 bases stayed unmatched. This CDR3 is CASSRTGDSNQPQHF. CDR3 in DNA: TGTGCCAGCAGCCGGACAGGGGATAGCAATCAGCCCCAGCATTTT.

The chain carries TRBV28 and TRBJ2-7; 8 bases are a match to TRBD2. Per the germline V gene, CDR1 is MDHEN and CDR2 is SYDVKM. J lost 2 bases, V lost 2 bases, and 5 bases had no gene match. The CDR3 length is 15 residues. DNA of the CDR3: TGTGCCAGCAGTTTACGGTGGCGGGAGGCCTACGAGCAGTACTTC. Protein sequence: CASSLRWREAYEQYF.

The V and J genes are TRBV27 and TRBJ2-7, with TRBD1 identical over 7 bases. The CDR3 covers 14 residues. CDR1 and CDR2 from the germline V gene are MNHEY and SMNVEV (reference sequence). After removal of 2 bases from V and 1 base from J, the junction contained 2 bases not matched to a gene. CDR3: CASSLRTGSYEQYF. In DNA form, the CDR3 reads TGTGCCAGCAGTTTACGGACAGGTTCCTACGAGCAGTACTTC.

This clone was recorded a few times. The J gene is TRBJ2-5, the V gene TRBV5-1; D gene ambiguous. Trimming took off 4 bases at V and 3 bases at J, with 13 bases between the two ends. Germline lookup yields CDR1 SGHRS and CDR2 YFSETQ. The CDR3 has 14 amino acids. CDR3 in amino acids: CASSLGTAKETQYF. In nucleotides, the CDR3 is TGCGCCAGCAGCCTAGGAACCGCGAAAGAGACCCAGTACTTC.

The chain carries TRBV5-1 and TRBJ1-3, with D perhaps matching TRBD1 (6 bases). Between the trimmed V and J ends, which lost 7 bases and 2 bases, there was a span of 13 bases. Germline V CDR1 and CDR2: SGHRS, YFSETQ. The CDR3 loop spans 14 amino acids. The CDR3 DNA sequence: TGCGCCAGCTCCCAAGGGGGTGCTGGAAACACCATATATTTT. Amino acid sequence: CASSQGGAGNTIYF.

This chain joins TRBV30 and TRBJ2-3, with 8 bases fitting TRBD2. CDR1 is GTSNPN and CDR2 is SVGIG in the germline V gene (reference sequence). The ends lost 4 bases at V and 0 bases at J; junction bases unmatched: 0. This CDR3 region has 13 residues. CDR3 sequence reads: CAWTSGSTDTQYF. As DNA, the CDR3 is TGTGCCTGGACTAGCGGGAGCACAGATACGCAGTATTTT.

This clone has only a few counts. CDR3 DNA: TGCAGTGCCCAGGGCATTCAGTACTTC. This translates into CSAQGIQYF. The chain links TRBV20-1 to TRBJ2-4, with a tentative D call TRBD1 (5 bases). Deletions cut 6 bases from V and 9 bases from J, with 6 bases between. Germline V gene lookup returns CDR1 DFQATT and CDR2 SNEGSKA (reference sequence). CDR3 length equals 9 residues.

The table lists this clone with a few counts. V gene TRBV7-3 combines with J gene TRBJ1-1; D gene unclear. Per germline, CDR1 SGHTA and CDR2 FQGTGA. The CDR3 is 14 residues long. Trimming left V 5 bases short and J 1 base short, with 11 bases between. The CDR3 here is CASSPGQENTEAFF. CDR3 nucleotides: TGTGCCAGCAGCCCGGGTCAAGAGAACACTGAAGCTTTCTTT.

The chain links TRBV28 to TRBJ1-2; D is perhaps TRBD1 (5 bases). Germline V CDR1 and CDR2: MDHEN, SYDVKM. V gave up 6 bases and J gave up 9 bases, with 14 bases separating them. The CDR3 loop spans 12 amino acids. Here the CDR3 reads CASRNFDRSYTF. The CDR3, as DNA: TGTGCCAGCAGAAATTTTGACAGAAGCTACACCTTC.

This clone has only a few counts. The chain recombines TRBV7-9 with TRBJ2-3; D remains ambiguous. This CDR3 is built from 14 residues. The V and J ends lost 6 bases and 1 base respectively, with 11 bases between them. CDR1 SEHNR and CDR2 FQNEAQ come from the germline V gene (reference sequence). The CDR3 spells CASSPRLGTDTQYF. The CDR3 DNA is TGTGCCAGCAGTCCTAGATTAGGCACAGATACGCAGTATTTT. Drawing the rest from reference TRBV7-9 and TRBJ2-3, the complete variable domain is DTGVSQNPRHKITKRGQNVTFRCDPISEHNRLYWYRQTLGQGPEFLTYFQNEAQLEKSRLLSDRFSAERPKGSFSTLEIQRTEQGDSAMYLCASSPRLGTDTQYFGPGTRLTVL.

The V and J genes are TRBV2 and TRBJ1-1, with D possibly TRBD1 on 5 matching bases. This CDR3 has 15 amino acids. Trimming left V 4 bases short and J 5 bases short, with 17 bases between. Germline CDR1 and CDR2: SNHLY and FYNNEI. CDR3 in DNA: TGTGCCAGCAGTGTCCGCGGGACCTTTGGGACTGAAGCTTTCTTT. Amino acids: CASSVRGTFGTEAFF.

J is TRBJ1-2 and V is TRBV29-1; a possible D gene is TRBD1 (6 bases). This CDR3 comprises 13 residues. V lost 6 bases, J lost 3 bases, and 14 bases lay in between. The germline V gene encodes CDR1 SQVTM and CDR2 ANQGSEA. CDR3 sequence (DNA): TGCAGCGTCTACCGCGGGGGCGACTATGGCTACACCTTC. Its protein product is CSVYRGGDYGYTF.

The rearrangement joins TRBV27 to TRBJ2-1, with 12 positions matching TRBD2. This CDR3 contains 15 residues. Losses at the gene ends were 4 bases for V and 7 bases for J; bases not matched to a gene: 5. Germline V gives CDR1 MNHEY, CDR2 SMNVEV (reference sequence). CDR3 sequence: CASSSRLAGVNEQFF. CDR3 coding DNA: TGTGCCAGCAGTTCCCGACTAGCGGGAGTTAATGAGCAGTTCTTC.

This sequence joins TRBV6-5 and TRBJ1-2; 12 nucleotides match TRBD1. Trimming at V came to 5 bases and at J to 7 bases, leaving 8 bases not matched to a gene. This CDR3 is built from 15 residues. Germline CDR1 and CDR2: MNHEY and SVGAGI. The CDR3 region is CASSTGQGALSGYTF. In DNA, the CDR3 is TGTGCCAGCAGTACGGGACAGGGGGCGTTAAGTGGCTACACCTTC.

This clone was observed a few times. V is TRBV4-2 and J is TRBJ2-6; 10 bases match TRBD1. Germline lookup yields CDR1 LGHNA and CDR2 YNFKEQ. Losses at the gene ends were 4 bases for V and 3 bases for J; bases not matched to a gene: 9. The CDR3 covers 18 residues. The CDR3 loop reads CASSPRSGTGDGANVLTF. CDR3 DNA: TGTGCCAGCAGCCCTCGATCCGGGACAGGGGATGGGGCCAACGTCCTGACTTTC.